This entry lists 26 T cell receptor beta chains sequenced from one sample in a study of blood T cell repertoires in COVID-19. Sequencing used immunoSEQ multiplex PCR; TCRdb keeps in-frame clones, though not all of them. The data show approximately 290,000 clones, 89% seen once. The sample comprised peripheral blood. All receptors come from a woman aged 55-69 years with acute or convalescent COVID-19.

In its sample, this clone was seen a few times. The chain joins TRBV5-6 to TRBJ1-5; 7 nucleotides align to TRBD1. V trimming: 2 bases; J trimming: 5 bases; junction bases outside the gene matches: 1. The germline V gene encodes CDR1 SGHDT and CDR2 YYEEEE. This CDR3 is built from 13 residues. CDR3 in DNA: TGTGCCAGCAGCTTCAGGGGGGATCAGCCCCAGCATTTT. This sequence encodes CASSFRGDQPQHF.

The chain is built from TRBV25-1 and TRBJ1-6; 7 bases line up with TRBD1. CDR3 size: 17 residues. V lost 1 base to trimming and J lost 9 bases; unmatched junction nucleotides: 12. Germline CDR1 and CDR2: MGHDK and SYGVNS. CDR3 region: CASSESRTGLGGSPLHF. The DNA for the CDR3 is TGTGCCAGCAGTGAATCCCGGACAGGCCTTGGGGGTTCACCCCTCCACTTT.

The chain couples TRBV6-5 to TRBJ1-1; 8 nucleotides line up with TRBD1. The V gene's germline CDR1 is MNHEY and CDR2 SVGAGI. This CDR3 has 15 residues. Trimming cost V 4 bases and J 4 bases; bases outside gene matches: 8. CDR3 protein: CASSSAGGVGTEAFF. The CDR3 DNA reads TGTGCCAGCAGTTCCGCAGGGGGCGTGGGCACTGAAGCTTTCTTT.

About this clone: Other DNA variants within this sample encode the same CDR3. The rearrangement links TRBV30 to TRBJ2-7; TRBD1 agrees at 7 bases. The ends lost 1 base at V and 0 bases at J; junction bases unmatched: 0. CDR1 and CDR2 from the germline V gene are GTSNPN and SVGIG (reference sequence). The CDR3 totals 13 residues. The DNA for the CDR3 is TGTGCCTGGAGTGGGACAGGCTCCTACGAGCAGTACTTC. This encodes CAWSGTGSYEQYF.

In this sample, this clone turned up once. The V call is TRBV7-8, the J call TRBJ2-5; 8 nucleotides line up with TRBD1. Germline V gene lookup returns CDR1 SGHVS and CDR2 FQNEAQ. V shed 3 bases, J shed 3 bases, and the junction held 6 bases outside the gene matches. This CDR3 has 15 residues. The CDR3 spells CASSLTDRVEETQYF. DNA of the CDR3: TGTGCCAGCAGCTTGACGGACAGGGTGGAAGAGACCCAGTACTTC.

The V and J genes are TRBV11-2 and TRBJ2-3; a weak D match, TRBD1 (5 bases). With 2 bases removed from V and 6 bases from J, the gap between germline ends came to 21 bases. In germline, CDR1 is SGHAT, CDR2 FQNNGV. CDR3 length: 17 residues. This CDR3 reads CASSLFQRILGVDTQYF. CDR3 sequence (DNA): TGTGCCAGCAGCTTATTTCAGAGGATATTAGGGGTTGATACGCAGTATTTT.

The chain links TRBV3-1 (or the pseudogene TRBV3-2) to TRBJ2-7; TRBD2 matches at 11 bases. Trimming at V came to 1 base and at J to 7 bases, leaving 6 bases not matched to a gene. The CDR3 is 15 amino acids. Germline V gene data show CDR1 as LGHDT and CDR2 as YNNKEL (reference sequence). The CDR3 loop reads CASSQVVAGGREQYF. The CDR3 DNA follows: TGTGCCAGCAGCCAAGTCGTAGCGGGGGGGCGAGAGCAGTACTTC.

V is TRBV4-1 and J is TRBJ2-7; 8 bases align to TRBD1. CDR3 size: 15 residues. With V trimmed by 0 bases and J by 6 bases, 7 bases remained unmatched. Germline V gene lookup returns CDR1 MGHRA and CDR2 YSYEKL. CDR3 residues: CASSQESQGAGEQYF. CDR3 DNA sequence: TGCGCCAGCAGCCAAGAATCCCAGGGGGCAGGCGAGCAGTACTTC.

The CDR3 DNA reads as TGTGCCAGCAGCTTAATCCTAGCGGGAGGGCCGACGTACGAGCAGTACTTC. It is translated as CASSLILAGGPTYEQYF. This chain joins TRBV7-2 and TRBJ2-7; TRBD2 matches 12 bases. CDR1 and CDR2 from the germline V gene are SGHTA and FQGNSA. Unmatched junction bases numbered 9, after V lost 2 bases and J lost 4 bases. This CDR3 region has 17 residues.

The chain uses TRBV15 and TRBJ2-7; TRBD1 is a possible D gene (5 bases). V shed 0 bases and J shed 6 bases, with 9 bases lying between them. CDR3 size: 13 residues. CDR1 is LNHNV and CDR2 is YYDKDF in the germline V gene (reference sequence). CDR3 loop: CATSRDLGAEQYF. The CDR3 DNA is TGTGCCACCAGCAGAGACTTAGGGGCCGAGCAGTACTTC.

The chain combines TRBV5-6 with TRBJ1-4; maybe TRBD1 (5 bases). The V and J ends lost 5 bases and 10 bases respectively, with 9 bases between them. CDR1 is SGHDT and CDR2 is YYEEEE in the germline V gene. The CDR3 consists of 11 residues. The CDR3 DNA is TGTGCCAGCAGGGGGCAGGGAAAACTGTTTTTT. Translation gives CASRGQGKLFF.

This sequence joins TRBV5-4 and TRBJ2-2; TRBD1 might be the D (6 bases). The CDR3 sequence is 15 residues long. Germline CDR1 is SGHNT and CDR2 is YYREEE (reference sequence). Trimming left V 0 bases short and J 6 bases short, with 12 bases between. DNA for the CDR3: TGTGCCAGCAGCTTGGTACAGGGTTTCGCCGGGGAGCTGTTTTTT. This encodes CASSLVQGFAGELFF.

This chain connects TRBV24-1 to TRBJ2-2; 13 bases agree with TRBD2. The germline V gene has CDR1 KGHDR and CDR2 SFDVKD. V shed 8 bases and J 3 bases; nucleotides not matched to a gene: 11. CDR3 length: 18 residues. The CDR3 sequence: CATTIRTSGSRDTGELFF. The CDR3 nucleotides are TGTGCCACCACCATCCGGACTAGCGGGAGTAGGGACACCGGGGAGCTGTTTTTT.

This chain links TRBV28 with TRBJ1-2; TRBD1 is a possible D gene (6 bases). CDR1 and CDR2 from the germline V gene are MDHEN and SYDVKM. CDR3 length: 12 amino acids. Trimming removed 8 bases from V and 1 base from J, with 8 bases in between. CDR3 sequence (DNA): TGTGCCAGCCCACAGGGTAACTATGGCTACACCTTC. Its protein is CASPQGNYGYTF.

The chain joins TRBV3-1 (or the pseudogene TRBV3-2) to TRBJ2-1, with unresolved D. CDR1 LGHDT and CDR2 YNNKEL come from the germline V gene (reference sequence). Trimming took off 3 bases at V and 4 bases at J, with 16 bases between the two ends. The CDR3 is 16 amino acids. The CDR3 region is CASSHSPLQMYNEQFF. CDR3 DNA sequence: TGTGCCAGCAGCCATTCACCCCTTCAGATGTACAATGAGCAGTTCTTC.

The rearrangement joins TRBV4-1 to TRBJ2-2; 8 bases align to TRBD1. CDR1 and CDR2 (germline): MGHRA, YSYEKL. CDR3 length equals 15 residues. V dropped 4 bases and J dropped 5; count of bases not matched to a gene: 6. This CDR3 is CASSRTGGSTGELFF. The CDR3 DNA follows: TGCGCCAGCAGCCGAACAGGGGGATCTACCGGGGAGCTGTTTTTT.

V and J are TRBV27 and TRBJ2-3; D is possibly TRBD2 (5 bases). The V gene's germline CDR1 is MNHEY and CDR2 SMNVEV (reference sequence). CDR3 length: 12 amino acids. The V end was cut by 3 bases, the J end by 7 bases, with 8 bases between. CDR3 in DNA: TGTGCCAGCAGTTTGGACTCCCATACGCAGTATTTT. This gives the protein CASSLDSHTQYF.

Here the CDR3 DNA reads TGTGCCAGCAGCTTACCTGTTCAGGACAGGGGAGATACGCAGTATTTT. Its translation is CASSLPVQDRGDTQYF. V gene TRBV11-1 combines with J gene TRBJ2-3; 9 bases are shared with TRBD1. Per germline, CDR1 SGHAT and CDR2 FQDESV (reference sequence). Trimming removed 2 bases from V and 5 bases from J; junction bases left unmatched: 8. This CDR3 has 16 residues. The variable domain in full, completed from reference TRBV11-1 and TRBJ2-3, reads EAEVAQSPRYKITEKSQAVAFWCDPISGHATLYWYRQILGQGPELLVQFQDESVVDDSQLPKDRFSAERLKGVDSTLKIQPAELGDSAMYLCASSLPVQDRGDTQYFGPGTRLTVL.

This clone was seen only a few times. The V gene is TRBV5-4, the J gene TRBJ2-7; a weak D match, TRBD2 (6 bases). V dropped 2 bases and J dropped 12 bases, with 15 bases sitting between them. The CDR3 spans 12 residues. Germline CDR1 and CDR2: SGHNT and YYREEE (reference sequence). The DNA for the CDR3 is TGTGCCAGCAGCTTCGGAGGGGCCCGTGTGTACTTC. This codes for CASSFGGARVYF.

The CDR3 loop reads CASSQILTGQTEAFF. The DNA for the CDR3 is TGCGCCAGCAGCCAGATCTTGACAGGTCAGACTGAAGCTTTCTTT. This chain uses TRBV4-1 with TRBJ1-1, with D maybe TRBD1 (6 bases). The CDR3 is 15 residues long. CDR1 and CDR2 from the germline V gene are MGHRA and YSYEKL. V was cut by 3 bases and J by 5 bases, with 16 bases left in between.

The chain employs TRBV6-2 or TRBV6-3 and TRBJ1-1, with TRBD1 identical over 10 bases. The germline gives CDR1 MNHEY, CDR2 SVGEGT. The CDR3 loop spans 15 amino acids. J lost 2 bases, V lost 2 bases, and 2 bases had no gene match. This chain's CDR3 is CASSYTTGGNTEAFF. Here the CDR3 DNA reads TGTGCCAGCAGTTACACGACAGGGGGCAACACTGAAGCTTTCTTT.

V usage is TRBV30 and J usage is TRBJ1-1; a possible D gene is TRBD1 (5 bases). The CDR3 is 13 residues long. Trimming took off 8 bases at V and 0 bases at J, with 13 bases between the two ends. CDR1 and CDR2 from the germline V gene are GTSNPN and SVGIG (reference sequence). The CDR3 sequence is CAVRAGMNTEAFF. As DNA, the CDR3 is TGTGCCGTACGGGCAGGGATGAACACTGAAGCTTTCTTT.

This chain uses TRBV19 with TRBJ1-5; a weak D match, TRBD1 (6 bases). Between the trimmed V and J ends, which lost 3 bases and 6 bases, there was a span of 12 bases. Germline V lookup: CDR1 LNHDA, CDR2 SQIVND (reference sequence). The CDR3 runs 14 residues. This CDR3 reads CASSIRQERQPQHF. CDR3 DNA sequence: TGTGCCAGTAGTATCAGACAGGAGCGTCAGCCCCAGCATTTT.

For the CDR3, the DNA is TGTGCCAGCAGCTCGGATTACAGGGGGCGCGGTGAAAAACTGTTTTTT. Amino acids: CASSSDYRGRGEKLFF. The chain couples TRBV5-4 to TRBJ1-4, with 9 nucleotides matching TRBD1. Germline CDR1 and CDR2: SGHNT and YYREEE (reference sequence). Losses at the gene ends were 3 bases for V and 7 bases for J; bases not matched to a gene: 10. The CDR3 is 16 residues long.

This clone was seen more than once but under ten times. The rearrangement uses TRBV27 and TRBJ1-1; 7 positions agree with TRBD1. V lost 4 bases and J lost 0; bases outside the gene matches: 8. Germline V lookup: CDR1 MNHEY, CDR2 SMNVEV (reference sequence). The CDR3 contains 16 residues. In DNA, the CDR3 is TGTGCCAGCAGTTGGGCAGGGGGGTTAATGAACACTGAAGCTTTCTTT. It translates to CASSWAGGLMNTEAFF.

V gene TRBV30 combines with J gene TRBJ1-5; the D gene is possibly TRBD1 (5 bases). V was cut by 3 bases and J by 5 bases, with 14 bases left in between. Germline assignment: CDR1 GTSNPN and CDR2 SVGIG (reference sequence). The length of the CDR3 is 14 residues. Here the CDR3 DNA reads TGTGCCTGGAGCCGCTGGCAGGGCCATCAGCCCCAGCATTTT. This codes for CAWSRWQGHQPQHF.